This T cell receptor beta chain was recovered during a study of blood T cell repertoires in COVID-19. Study-level information: The United States, Italy and Spain supplied acute and convalescent COVID-19 samples. Sources were T cells, B-cell-depleted T cells, or PBMCs; the material itself was cDNA or gDNA.

Original processing notes: The authors estimated nucleated cell counts from reference gene primer amplification. Generated by immunoSEQ multiplex PCR, the TCRdb table keeps only in-frame clones and is missing some. That table supplies the V and J calls and clone size; D and trimming were determined from the DNA. Of more than 75,000 clones listed, 87% are singletons. Trimming stripped 5 bases from V and 0 bases from J, with 17 bases between. CDR3 size: 17 residues. Per germline, CDR1 SEHNR and CDR2 FQNEAQ (reference sequence). The chain combines TRBV7-9 with TRBJ2-4; maybe TRBD2 (7 bases). Sequences were obtained from peripheral blood. This clonotype was sampled from a man between 25 and 39 years old with acute or convalescent COVID-19. CDR3 bases: TGTGCCAGCAGCGGGGGAGGGGGAGGCTTAGCCAAAAACATTCAGTACTTC. Encoded protein: CASSGGGGGLAKNIQYF.